This TCR beta chain originates from a study of T cell repertoires in cytomegalovirus infection. On the study more broadly: CMV infection together with matching HLA type was indicated by public TCR beta signatures.

For this clonotype: Antigen unknown.

The germline V and J ends were trimmed by 10 bases and 10 bases, with 25 bases remaining between them. Per germline, CDR1 MNHGY and CDR2 SAAAGT. The CDR3 covers 14 residues. TCRdb independently ran MiXCR on the reads; one entry per CDR3 protein. The sample shows 70,000 to 95,000 distinct CDR3 sequences, approximately 30% of them seen only once. Study-wide findings and caveats: It was HLA-C-restricted CMV-specific TCR beta clonotypes that dominated the response ex vivo.

Sample: CD8+ T cells from cultured PBMCs, taken from culture after CMV antigen stimulation. This receptor was obtained from a human donor in good health (CMV status not recorded). Some clones in this sample may be carry-over from other donors' samples. The genes are TRBV6-8 and TRBJ1-1; TRBD1 is a possible D gene (5 bases). The CDR3 region is CATRLSPTAGPAFF. The CDR3 DNA is TGTGCCACCCGCCTTTCCCCGACAGCGGGGCCAGCTTTCTTT.